What follows are 18 T cell receptor beta chains derived from one specimen sequenced in a study of cytomegalovirus exposure and HLA in healthy donors. The PCR used 60 Vbeta and 13 Jbeta primers. TCRdb's copy holds only in-frame clones and misses some; the assay was immunoSEQ multiplex PCR. The sample consists of about 88,000 clones, approximately 80% of them appearing once. The sequenced sample was PBMCs. These receptors were obtained from a man younger than 45 in good health and CMV-seronegative.

The V and J genes are TRBV9 and TRBJ2-2; 13 bases fit TRBD2. V lost 4 bases to trimming and J lost 0 bases; unmatched junction nucleotides: 3. Germline V gene sequence: CDR1 SGDLS, CDR2 YYNGEE. This CDR3 spans 17 amino acids. The CDR3 sequence is CASSSTSGGANTGELFF. In nucleotides, the CDR3 is TGTGCCAGCAGCTCAACTAGCGGGGGGGCGAACACCGGGGAGCTGTTTTTT.

The V and J genes are TRBV5-8 and TRBJ2-1; 15 positions match TRBD2. Trimming at V came to 4 bases and at J to 5 bases, leaving 10 bases not matched to a gene. The CDR3 extends over 18 amino acids. Germline CDR1 and CDR2: SGHTS and YDEGEE. CDR3 protein: CASSGVGLAGGPHNEQFF. CDR3 DNA sequence: TGTGCCAGCAGCGGAGTGGGACTAGCGGGGGGACCACACAATGAGCAGTTCTTC.

This clone was counted a few times. The V gene is TRBV5-1, the J gene TRBJ2-7; 7 bases are shared with TRBD1. This CDR3 comprises 14 residues. Losses at the gene ends were 0 bases for V and 6 bases for J; bases not matched to a gene: 6. CDR1 is SGHRS, CDR2 YFSETQ, per germline. For the CDR3, the DNA is TGCGCCAGCAGCTTGGTGACAGGGACCAGCGAGCAGTACTTC. Protein sequence: CASSLVTGTSEQYF.

The gene calls are TRBV15 and TRBJ1-3; 8 nucleotides line up with TRBD1. The CDR3 sequence is 16 residues long. Looked up from germline, CDR1 is LNHNV and CDR2 is YYDKDF (reference sequence). J gave up 2 bases and V 3 bases, and 6 bases lay outside the gene matches. The CDR3 sequence is CATSRGTGGAGNTIYF. The CDR3 nucleotides are TGTGCCACCAGCAGGGGCACAGGGGGAGCTGGAAACACCATATATTTT.

The genes are TRBV27 and TRBJ2-1; D is possibly TRBD1 (7 bases). V lost 5 bases to trimming and J lost 9 bases, with 11 bases between them. The CDR3 runs to 12 residues. CDR1 and CDR2 from the germline V gene are MNHEY and SMNVEV (reference sequence). The CDR3 here is CASSPQGGEQFF. CDR3 DNA: TGTGCCAGCAGTCCTCAGGGGGGTGAGCAGTTCTTC.

This chain links TRBV5-8 with TRBJ1-6; no firm D call. V was cut by 5 bases and J by 9 bases, with 18 bases left in between. The CDR3 runs 15 residues. Germline V lookup: CDR1 SGHTS, CDR2 YDEGEE. CDR3: CASSWSGGKGSPLHF. Here the CDR3 DNA reads TGTGCCAGCAGTTGGAGCGGAGGGAAAGGTTCACCCCTCCACTTT. The full variable domain, with the rest looked up from reference TRBV5-8 and TRBJ1-6, is EAGVTQSPTHLIKTRGQQATLRCSPISGHTSVYWYQQALGLGLQFLLWYDEGEERNRGNFPPRFSGRQFPNYSSELNVNALELEDSALYLCASSWSGGKGSPLHFGNGTRLTVT.

The chain combines TRBV7-3 with TRBJ2-4; possible D gene TRBD2, 6 bases. V was pared by 5 bases and J by 0 bases, with 8 bases between. This CDR3 has 14 amino acids. Germline assignment: CDR1 SGHTA and CDR2 FQGTGA. CDR3 bases: TGTGCCAGCAGCCCGGGACTAGCCAAAAACATTCAGTACTTC. Encoded protein: CASSPGLAKNIQYF.

The CDR3, as DNA: TGCGCCAGCAGCATGAGCTTGGTGCCGCAAGAGACCCAGTACTTC. It is translated as CASSMSLVPQETQYF. The chain is built from TRBV5-1 and TRBJ2-5; D is undetermined. V lost 4 bases and J lost 2, with 15 bases in between. The CDR3 runs 15 residues. Germline V lookup: CDR1 SGHRS, CDR2 YFSETQ.

The rearrangement joins TRBV5-1 to TRBJ2-7; 7 bases map to TRBD1. Germline V lookup: CDR1 SGHRS, CDR2 YFSETQ. The CDR3 length is 14 residues. The J segment lost 5 bases and the V segment lost 5 bases, leaving 10 bases of the junction unmatched. The CDR3 is CASSSVQGDHEQYF. The CDR3 nucleotides are TGCGCCAGCAGTTCGGTGCAGGGGGACCACGAGCAGTACTTC.

CDR3 sequence: CASSPPNGQANEKLFF. The CDR3 DNA reads TGTGCCAGCTCACCACCGAACGGACAGGCTAATGAAAAACTGTTTTTT. The rearrangement joins TRBV18 to TRBJ1-4; 7 nucleotides agree with TRBD1. The CDR3 consists of 16 residues. The V gene's germline CDR1 is KGHSH and CDR2 LQKENI. With V trimmed by 0 bases and J by 3 bases, 4 bases remained unmatched.

A note on this clone: The germline gene is not matched at one end of the junction; a read error may be the cause. This chain joins TRBV11-2 and TRBJ2-2; 7 bases agree with TRBD1. The CDR3 is made up of 14 amino acids. From germline, CDR1 is SGHAT and CDR2 FQNNGV. The CDR3 spells CASVTGQNAGELFF. The DNA of the CDR3 is TGTGCCAGCGTGACGGGACAGAACGCCGGGGAGCTGTTTTTT.

The V gene is TRBV14, the J gene TRBJ2-3, with D tentatively TRBD2 (7 bases). V was pared by 2 bases and J by 1 base, with 16 bases between. The germline CDR1 and CDR2 sequences are SGHDN and FVKESK. This CDR3 comprises 17 residues. DNA of the CDR3: TGTGCCAGCAGCCAAAATAGACGGGGGGCCGGCACAGATACGCAGTATTTT. Its protein product is CASSQNRRGAGTDTQYF.

The chain combines TRBV5-1 with TRBJ1-3; 8 nucleotides align to TRBD1. V dropped 4 bases and J dropped 2; count of bases not matched to a gene: 8. The CDR3 is 16 amino acids. Germline CDR1 is SGHRS and CDR2 is YFSETQ. In nucleotides, the CDR3 is TGCGCCAGCAGCCCAGACCCACAGGGGGCTGGAAACACCATATATTTT. As protein: CASSPDPQGAGNTIYF.

This clone was seen a single time. The genes are TRBV5-1 and TRBJ1-1; maybe TRBD1 (6 bases). Germline V gene sequence: CDR1 SGHRS, CDR2 YFSETQ. Trimming took off 0 bases at V and 0 bases at J, with 12 bases between the two ends. This CDR3 has 16 amino acids. CDR3 nucleotide sequence: TGCGCCAGCAGCTTGGCGACGGACAGAATGAACACTGAAGCTTTCTTT. It translates to CASSLATDRMNTEAFF.

The gene calls are TRBV6-5 and TRBJ2-5; tentatively, D is TRBD2 (5 bases). Trimming took 6 bases from V and 0 from J, leaving 14 bases between them. This CDR3 is 15 amino acids long. Germline loops: CDR1 MNHEY, CDR2 SVGAGI. This chain's CDR3 is CASRNGRVYQETQYF. The CDR3 DNA is TGTGCCAGCAGGAATGGGCGGGTGTACCAAGAGACCCAGTACTTC.

Notes on this clone: The junction and the germline gene differ at one end; a read error may be behind it. V usage is TRBV25-1 and J usage is TRBJ1-4; a possible D gene is TRBD1 (5 bases). The CDR3 totals 15 residues. Germline V gene lookup returns CDR1 MGHDK and CDR2 SYGVNS. The CDR3 coding sequence is TGTGCCAGCAGTCCGTATCACGGGACTAATAAAAAACTGTTTTTT. This codes for CASSPYHGTNKKLFF.

The rearrangement links TRBV12-5 to TRBJ2-7; D perhaps matches TRBD2 (5 bases). Germline V gene data show CDR1 as LGHNT and CDR2 as FRNRAP. Trimming took off 7 bases at V and 7 bases at J, with 11 bases between the two ends. The CDR3 is made up of 11 amino acids. This CDR3 reads CASATPGEQYF. The CDR3 DNA reads TGTGCTAGTGCCACCCCGGGAGAGCAGTACTTC.

J is TRBJ1-1 and V is TRBV12-5, with 7 nucleotides matching TRBD1. CDR3 size: 16 residues. V was pared by 0 bases and J by 3 bases, with 7 bases of the junction left unmatched. CDR1 and CDR2 (germline): LGHNT, FRNRAP. The CDR3 nucleotides read TGTGCTAGTGGTTTGGTATTAGGGGGCGGGGACACTGAAGCTTTCTTT. This gives the protein CASGLVLGGGDTEAFF.